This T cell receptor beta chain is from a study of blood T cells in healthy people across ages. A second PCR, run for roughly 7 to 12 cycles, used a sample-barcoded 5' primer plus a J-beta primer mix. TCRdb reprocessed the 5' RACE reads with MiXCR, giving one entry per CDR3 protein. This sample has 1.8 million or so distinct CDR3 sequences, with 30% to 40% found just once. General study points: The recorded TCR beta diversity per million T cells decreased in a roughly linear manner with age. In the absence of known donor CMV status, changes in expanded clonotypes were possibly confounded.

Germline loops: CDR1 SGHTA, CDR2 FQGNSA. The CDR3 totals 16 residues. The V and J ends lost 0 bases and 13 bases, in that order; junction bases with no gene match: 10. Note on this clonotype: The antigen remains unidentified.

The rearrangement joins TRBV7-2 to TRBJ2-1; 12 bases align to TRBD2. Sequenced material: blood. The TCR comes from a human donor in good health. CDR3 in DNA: TGTGCCAGCAGCTTAGCGCCTAGCGGGGGGGCGGGGCCCCAGTTCTTC. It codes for CASSLAPSGGAGPQFF. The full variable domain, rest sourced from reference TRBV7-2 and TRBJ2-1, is GAGVSQSPSNKVTEKGKDVELRCDPISGHTALYWYRQSLGQGLEFLIYFQGNSAPDKSGLPSDRFSAERTGGSVSTLTIQRTQQEDSAVYLCASSLAPSGGAGPQFFGPGTRLTVL.